Below, one TCR beta chain is given with its context. Its specificity is not known. The data were obtained in a study of monozygotic twins with inflammatory bowel disease. Study results and caveats: Differences in immunosuppressive treatment may have been a source of added variability in patient repertoires. Against healthy co-twins, IBD patients had lower TCRbeta diversity (measured by inverse Simpson). Twins with IBD had fewer clonotypes in common with others than healthy twins, particularly during disease activity.

TCRdb reanalyzed the 5' RACE reads and collapses them to one entry per CDR3 protein, without DNA. Its listing shows roughly 150,000 distinct CDR3 sequences. The CDR3 runs 16 residues. The germline gives CDR1 MNHEY, CDR2 SVGAGI. This rearrangement joins TRBV6-5 to TRBJ1-4; TCRdb's D call, TRBD1, is unchecked because there is no DNA. This receptor was taken from a human donor with ulcerative colitis or Crohn's disease, or a healthy co-twin of an affected twin (not recorded which). Input material: blood. CDR3 amino acids: CASSYSEGLGAEKLFF.